The sequence of this TCR beta chain was determined in a study of preoperative IRX-2 immunotherapy in early breast cancer (dated by TCRdb to about 2019). Library preparation used the immunoSEQ multiplex PCR assay. TCRdb mirrors the immuneACCESS table, restricted to in-frame sequences. Some clones are absent from its copies; in checked studies, under half trace to an unresolved V gene, and the reason for the others is unknown. This sample lists around 29,000 clones; under 90% were detected once. Of the sample, approximately 3% falls within the top ten clones. Turning to this clone: Its antigen is currently not known. Base-call qualities are not available, and no considerably larger clone is one nucleotide away.

CDR1 and CDR2 (SGHNT, YENEEA) derive from the germline V gene. From the cysteine up to the phenylalanine, the CDR3 has a length of 15 residues. Only the CDR3 portion is preserved as DNA: 45 bases, with reading frame beginning at the first base. A distance of 13 bases separates the germline ends of V and J, which lose 5 bases and 2 bases respectively. The sample's treatment or condition, from its label and the paper: preoperative locoregional IRX-2 cytokine immunotherapy. The samples were obtained from a phase Ib study that tested preoperative, locoregional IRX-2 cytokine immunotherapy meant to prime immune responses. Before surgery, IRX-2 was given to the donors, who were patients with early-stage breast cancer.

This clonotype originated in a human donor with breast cancer. This specimen was taken from a patient treated with IRX-2 immunotherapy. Recombination joined TRBV11-3 with TRBJ1-5, with the identity of the D gene unclear. The encoded CDR3 is CASSRAGRRNQPQHF. In nucleotide form, the sequence is TGTGCCAGCAGCCGGGCAGGTAGGCGCAATCAGCCCCAGCATTTT.